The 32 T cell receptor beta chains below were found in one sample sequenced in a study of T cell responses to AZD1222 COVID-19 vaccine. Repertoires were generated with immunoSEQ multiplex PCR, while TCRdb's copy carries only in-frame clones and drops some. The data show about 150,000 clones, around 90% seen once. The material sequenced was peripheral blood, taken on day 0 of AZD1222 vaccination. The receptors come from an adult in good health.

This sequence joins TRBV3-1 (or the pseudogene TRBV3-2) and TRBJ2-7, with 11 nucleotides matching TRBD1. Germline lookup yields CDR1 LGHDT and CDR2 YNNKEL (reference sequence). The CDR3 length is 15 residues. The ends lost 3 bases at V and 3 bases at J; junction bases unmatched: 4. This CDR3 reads CASSQWGQGGYEQYF. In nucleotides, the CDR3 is TGTGCCAGCAGCCAGTGGGGACAGGGGGGCTACGAGCAGTACTTC.

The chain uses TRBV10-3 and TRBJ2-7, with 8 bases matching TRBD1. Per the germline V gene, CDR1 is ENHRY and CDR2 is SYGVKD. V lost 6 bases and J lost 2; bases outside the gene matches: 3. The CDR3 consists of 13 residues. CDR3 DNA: TGTGCCATCAGCCCGGGACAGGCCTACGAGCAGTACTTC. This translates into CAISPGQAYEQYF.

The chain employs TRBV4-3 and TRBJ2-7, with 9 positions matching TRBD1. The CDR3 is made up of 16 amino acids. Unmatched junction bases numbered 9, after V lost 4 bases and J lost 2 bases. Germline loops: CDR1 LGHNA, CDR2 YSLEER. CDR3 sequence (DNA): TGCGCCAGCAGCCTTCTCAGGACAGGGGTCGCCTACGAGCAGTACTTC. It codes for CASSLLRTGVAYEQYF.

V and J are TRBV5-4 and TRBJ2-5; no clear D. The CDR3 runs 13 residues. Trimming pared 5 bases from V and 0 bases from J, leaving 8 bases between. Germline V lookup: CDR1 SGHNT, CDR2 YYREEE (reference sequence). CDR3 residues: CASSPYHQETQYF. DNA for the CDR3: TGTGCCAGCAGTCCCTACCACCAAGAGACCCAGTACTTC.

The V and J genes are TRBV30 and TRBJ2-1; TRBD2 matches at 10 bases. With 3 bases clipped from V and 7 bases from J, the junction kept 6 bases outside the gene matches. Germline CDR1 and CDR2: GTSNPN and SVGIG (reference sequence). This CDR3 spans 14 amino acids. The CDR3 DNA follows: TGTGCCTGGAGGGCTAGCGGGAGTTGGAATGAGCAGTTCTTC. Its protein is CAWRASGSWNEQFF.

Here the CDR3 reads CASSPSRQLNYEQYF. The CDR3 DNA is TGTGCCAGCAGCCCCAGCAGACAGCTTAACTACGAGCAGTACTTC. The rearrangement links TRBV7-6 to TRBJ2-7; maybe TRBD1 (5 bases). Germline assignment: CDR1 SGHVS and CDR2 FNYEAQ. The CDR3 length is 15 residues. Trimming took off 5 bases at V and 3 bases at J, with 17 bases between the two ends.

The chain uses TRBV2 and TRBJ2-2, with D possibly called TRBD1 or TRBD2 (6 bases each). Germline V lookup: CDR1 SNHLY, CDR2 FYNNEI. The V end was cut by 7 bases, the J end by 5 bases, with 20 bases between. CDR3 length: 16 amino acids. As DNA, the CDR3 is TGTGCCAGCAAGGGGGGTGACGGTCTTGATACCGGGGAGCTGTTTTTT. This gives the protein CASKGGDGLDTGELFF.

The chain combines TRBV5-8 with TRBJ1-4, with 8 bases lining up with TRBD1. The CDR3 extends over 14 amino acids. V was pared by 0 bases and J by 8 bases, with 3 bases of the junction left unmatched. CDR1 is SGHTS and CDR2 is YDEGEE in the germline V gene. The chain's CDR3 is CASSLEQGAEKLFF. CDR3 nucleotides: TGTGCCAGCAGCTTGGAGCAGGGGGCGGAAAAACTGTTTTTT.

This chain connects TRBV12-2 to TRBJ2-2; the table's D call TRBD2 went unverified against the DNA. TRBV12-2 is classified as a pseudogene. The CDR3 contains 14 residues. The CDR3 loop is CASRLVSGSGELFF. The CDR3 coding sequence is TGTGCAAGTCGCTTAGTTTCCGGGTCCGGGGAGCTGTTTTTT.

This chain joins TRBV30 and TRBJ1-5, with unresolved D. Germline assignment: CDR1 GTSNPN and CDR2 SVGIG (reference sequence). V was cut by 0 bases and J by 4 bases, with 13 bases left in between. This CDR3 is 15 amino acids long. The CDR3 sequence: CAWSVGNGRNQPQHF. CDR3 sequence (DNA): TGTGCCTGGAGTGTAGGAAACGGACGAAATCAGCCCCAGCATTTT.

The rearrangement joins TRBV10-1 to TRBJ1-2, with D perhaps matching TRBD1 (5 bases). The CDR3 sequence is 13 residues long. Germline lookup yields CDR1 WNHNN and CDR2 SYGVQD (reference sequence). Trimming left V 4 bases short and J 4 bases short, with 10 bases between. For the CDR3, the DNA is TGCGCCAGCAGTGCGACGGGGCCCTATGGCTACACCTTC. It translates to CASSATGPYGYTF.

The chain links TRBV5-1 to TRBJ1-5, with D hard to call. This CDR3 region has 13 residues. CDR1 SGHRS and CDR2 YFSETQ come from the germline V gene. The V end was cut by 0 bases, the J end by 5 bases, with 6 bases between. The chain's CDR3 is CASSLEVDQPQHF. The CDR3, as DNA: TGCGCCAGCAGCTTGGAGGTAGATCAGCCCCAGCATTTT.

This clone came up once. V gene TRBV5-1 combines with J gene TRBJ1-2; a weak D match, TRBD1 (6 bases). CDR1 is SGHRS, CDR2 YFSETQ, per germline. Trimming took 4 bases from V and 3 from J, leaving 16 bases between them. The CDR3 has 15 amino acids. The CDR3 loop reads CASSLGAGMDYGYTF. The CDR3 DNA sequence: TGCGCCAGCAGCCTGGGGGCAGGGATGGACTATGGCTACACCTTC.

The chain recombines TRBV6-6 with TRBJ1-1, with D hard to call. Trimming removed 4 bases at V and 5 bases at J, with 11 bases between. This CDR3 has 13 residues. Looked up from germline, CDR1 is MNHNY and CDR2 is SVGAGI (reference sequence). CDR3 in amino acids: CASSSATQTEAFF. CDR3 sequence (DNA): TGTGCCAGCAGTTCAGCAACCCAGACTGAAGCTTTCTTT.

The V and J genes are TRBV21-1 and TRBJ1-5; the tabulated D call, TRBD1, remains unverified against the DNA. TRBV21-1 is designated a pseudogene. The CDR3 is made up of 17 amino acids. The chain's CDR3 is CASSPQPRPTGDQPQHF. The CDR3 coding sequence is TGTGCCAGCAGCCCCCAACCTCGCCCGACAGGGGATCAGCCCCAGCATTTT.

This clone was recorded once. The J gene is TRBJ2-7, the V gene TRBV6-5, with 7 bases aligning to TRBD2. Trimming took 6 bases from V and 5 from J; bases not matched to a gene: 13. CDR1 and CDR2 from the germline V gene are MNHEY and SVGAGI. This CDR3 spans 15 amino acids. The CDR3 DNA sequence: TGTGCCAGCAGCCCCGGCGGGGCGGGAGAGGACGAGCAGTACTTC. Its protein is CASSPGGAGEDEQYF.

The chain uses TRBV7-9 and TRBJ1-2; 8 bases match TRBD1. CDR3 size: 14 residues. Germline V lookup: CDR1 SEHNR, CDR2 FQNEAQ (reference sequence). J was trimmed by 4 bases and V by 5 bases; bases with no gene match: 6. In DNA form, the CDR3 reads TGTGCCAGCAGCCCCCAGGACAGGGCCTATGGCTACACCTTC. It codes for CASSPQDRAYGYTF.

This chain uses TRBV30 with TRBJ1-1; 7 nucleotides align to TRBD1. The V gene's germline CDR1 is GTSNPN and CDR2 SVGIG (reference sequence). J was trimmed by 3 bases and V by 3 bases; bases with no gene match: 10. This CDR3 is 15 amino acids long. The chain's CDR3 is CAWSTGAGEDTEAFF. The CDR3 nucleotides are TGTGCCTGGAGCACAGGGGCAGGGGAAGACACTGAAGCTTTCTTT.

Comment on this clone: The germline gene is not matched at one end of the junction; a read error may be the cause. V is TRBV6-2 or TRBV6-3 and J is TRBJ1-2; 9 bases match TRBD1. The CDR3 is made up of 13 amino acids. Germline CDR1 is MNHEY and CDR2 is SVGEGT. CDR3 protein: CASSYSGDRAVSF. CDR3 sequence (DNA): TGTGCCAGCAGTTACTCAGGGGACAGGGCTGTCTCGTTC.

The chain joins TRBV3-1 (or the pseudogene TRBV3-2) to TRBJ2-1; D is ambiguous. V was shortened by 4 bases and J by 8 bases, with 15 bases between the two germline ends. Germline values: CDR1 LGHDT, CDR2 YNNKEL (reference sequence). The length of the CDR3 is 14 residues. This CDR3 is CASSPNIGLDEQFF. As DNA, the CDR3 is TGTGCCAGCAGCCCAAATATTGGGTTGGATGAGCAGTTCTTC.

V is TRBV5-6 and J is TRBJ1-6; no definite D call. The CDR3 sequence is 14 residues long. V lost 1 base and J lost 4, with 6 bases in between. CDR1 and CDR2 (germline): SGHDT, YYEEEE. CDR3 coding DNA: TGTGCCAGCAGCTTGAAGGGTTATAATTCACCCCTCCACTTT. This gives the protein CASSLKGYNSPLHF.

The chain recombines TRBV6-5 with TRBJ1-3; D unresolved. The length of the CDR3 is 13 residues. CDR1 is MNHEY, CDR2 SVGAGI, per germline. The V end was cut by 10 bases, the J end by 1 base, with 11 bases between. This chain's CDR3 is CATRRGSGNTIYF. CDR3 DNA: TGTGCCACCAGACGGGGATCTGGAAACACCATATATTTT.

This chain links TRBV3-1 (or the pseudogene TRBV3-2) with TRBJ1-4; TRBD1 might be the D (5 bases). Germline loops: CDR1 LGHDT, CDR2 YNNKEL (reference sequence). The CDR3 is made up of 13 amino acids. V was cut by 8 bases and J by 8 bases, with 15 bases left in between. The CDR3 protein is CASQTGPGEKLFF. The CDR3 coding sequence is TGTGCCAGCCAAACAGGTCCGGGGGAAAAACTGTTTTTT.

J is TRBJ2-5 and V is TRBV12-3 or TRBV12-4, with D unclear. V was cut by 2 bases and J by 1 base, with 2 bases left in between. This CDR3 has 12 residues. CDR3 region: CASSLSQETQYF. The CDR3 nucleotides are TGTGCCAGCAGTTTATCCCAAGAGACCCAGTACTTC.

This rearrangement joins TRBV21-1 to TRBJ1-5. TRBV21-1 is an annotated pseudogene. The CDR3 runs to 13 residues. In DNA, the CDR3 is TGTGCCCTTATACGGAAAAGCAATCAGCCCCAGCATTTT. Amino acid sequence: CALIRKSNQPQHF.

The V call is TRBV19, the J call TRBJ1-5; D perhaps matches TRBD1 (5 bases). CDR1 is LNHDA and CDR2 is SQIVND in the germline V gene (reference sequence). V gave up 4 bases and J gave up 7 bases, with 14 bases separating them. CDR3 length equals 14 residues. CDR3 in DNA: TGTGCCAGTAGTACCTCGGGGGGTGGGCAGCCCCAGCATTTT. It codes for CASSTSGGGQPQHF. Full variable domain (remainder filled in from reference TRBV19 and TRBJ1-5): DGGITQSPKYLFRKEGQNVTLSCEQNLNHDAMYWYRQDPGQGLRLIYYSQIVNDFQKGDIAEGYSVSREKKESFPLTVTSAQKNPTAFYLCASSTSGGGQPQHFGDGTRLSIL.

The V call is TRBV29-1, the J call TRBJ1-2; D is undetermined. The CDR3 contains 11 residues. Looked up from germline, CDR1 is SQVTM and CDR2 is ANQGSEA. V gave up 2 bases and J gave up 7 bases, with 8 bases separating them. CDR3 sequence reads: CSVESAAGYTF. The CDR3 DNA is TGCAGCGTTGAATCGGCTGCTGGCTACACCTTC.

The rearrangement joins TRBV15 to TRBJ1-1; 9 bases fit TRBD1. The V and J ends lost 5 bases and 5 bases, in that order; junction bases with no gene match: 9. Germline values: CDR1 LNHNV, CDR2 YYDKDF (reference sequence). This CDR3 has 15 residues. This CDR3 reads CATSPAGTGWTEAFF. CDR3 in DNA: TGTGCCACCAGCCCAGCCGGGACAGGGTGGACTGAAGCTTTCTTT. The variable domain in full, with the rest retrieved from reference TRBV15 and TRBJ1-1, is DAMVIQNPRYQVTQFGKPVTLSCSQTLNHNVMYWYQQKSSQAPKLLFHYYDKDFNNEADTPDNFQSRRPNTSFCFLDIRSPGLGDTAMYLCATSPAGTGWTEAFFGQGTRLTVV.

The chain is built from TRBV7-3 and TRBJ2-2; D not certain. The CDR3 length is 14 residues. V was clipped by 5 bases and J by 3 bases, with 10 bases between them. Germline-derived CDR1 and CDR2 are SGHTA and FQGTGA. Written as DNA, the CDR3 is TGTGCCAGCAGCCCGGGTCCATACACCGGGGAGCTGTTTTTT. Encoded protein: CASSPGPYTGELFF.

Here the CDR3 reads CAWRDRVRGKLFF. CDR3 nucleotide sequence: TGTGCCTGGAGGGACAGGGTGAGGGGAAAACTGTTTTTT. V gene TRBV30 combines with J gene TRBJ1-4, with 8 bases matching TRBD1. CDR3 size: 13 residues. V dropped 3 bases and J dropped 10; count of bases not matched to a gene: 7. Germline CDR1 is GTSNPN and CDR2 is SVGIG (reference sequence). Using reference TRBV30 and TRBJ1-4 for the parts outside the CDR3, the full variable domain is SQTIHQWPATLVQPVGSPLSLECTVEGTSNPNLYWYRQAAGRGLQLLFYSVGIGQISSEVPQNLSASRPQDRQFILSSKKLLLSDSGFYLCAWRDRVRGKLFFGSGTQLSVL.

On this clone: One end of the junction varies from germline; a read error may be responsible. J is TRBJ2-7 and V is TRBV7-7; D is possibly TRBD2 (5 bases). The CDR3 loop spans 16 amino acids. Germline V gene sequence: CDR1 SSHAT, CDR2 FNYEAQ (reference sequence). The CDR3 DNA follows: TGTGCTAGCATCACGACGGGAAAGCCAATACCTTACGAGCAGTACTTC. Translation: CASITTGKPIPYEQYF.

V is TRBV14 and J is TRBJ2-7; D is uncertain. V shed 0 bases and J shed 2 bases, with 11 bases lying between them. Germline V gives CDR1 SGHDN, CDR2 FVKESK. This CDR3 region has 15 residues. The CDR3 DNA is TGTGCCAGCAGCCAAGAAGTTGGGATCACCTACGAGCAGTACTTC. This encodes CASSQEVGITYEQYF.